The sequence of this TCR beta chain was determined in a study of cytomegalovirus exposure and HLA in healthy donors. General study results and limits: The majority of CMV-associated TCR beta chains were reported as apparently HLA-restricted in a later analysis. Earlier analysis yielded a pattern in which most TCR beta V segments were productive about 87% or about 30% of the time. CMV serostatus alone was available as immune exposure information.

Turning to this clone: The antigen remains undetermined.

Per germline, CDR1 MDHEN and CDR2 SYDVKM. This CDR3 is built from 16 residues. V shed 7 bases, J shed 3 bases, and the junction held 12 bases outside the gene matches. The PCR contained 60 Vbeta and 13 Jbeta primers. Profiled with immunoSEQ multiplex PCR; TCRdb holds only in-frame clones, not every one. The sample has under 250,000 clones, about 80% seen once. The sequencing sample was made of PBMCs. This chain joins TRBV28 and TRBJ2-7, with TRBD2 matching over 10 bases. The clonotype comes from a woman aged 60-75 years in good health and CMV-seropositive. The DNA for the CDR3 is TGTGCCAGCAACCCCCTGGCGACTAGCGGGCTCTACGAGCAGTACTTC. Protein: CASNPLATSGLYEQYF.